This paragraph covers one T cell receptor (beta chain) sequence. This sample is part of a study of Graves' ophthalmopathy and Graves' hyperthyroidism. The V and J ends lost 1 base and 0 bases respectively, with 6 bases between them. Germline lookup yields CDR1 MNHNS and CDR2 SASEGT. The CDR3 is 15 residues long. From RNA, the CDR3 regions of TCR beta chains were amplified and sequenced. An initial RT-PCR round employing HTBI primers preceded a second-round multiplex PCR. TCRdb ran MiXCR on the multiplex PCR reads and lists one entry per CDR3 protein. The sample has 200,000 to 250,000 distinct CDR3 sequences, 20% to 25% seen once.

This TCR was recovered from a woman aged 45-60 years with Graves' ophthalmopathy. Sequences were obtained from peripheral blood. The chain links TRBV6-1 to TRBJ2-2, with D unclear. The CDR3 DNA reads as TGTGCCAGCAGTGAAGGGACGGCGAACACCGGGGAGCTGTTTTTT. Its protein is CASSEGTANTGELFF.